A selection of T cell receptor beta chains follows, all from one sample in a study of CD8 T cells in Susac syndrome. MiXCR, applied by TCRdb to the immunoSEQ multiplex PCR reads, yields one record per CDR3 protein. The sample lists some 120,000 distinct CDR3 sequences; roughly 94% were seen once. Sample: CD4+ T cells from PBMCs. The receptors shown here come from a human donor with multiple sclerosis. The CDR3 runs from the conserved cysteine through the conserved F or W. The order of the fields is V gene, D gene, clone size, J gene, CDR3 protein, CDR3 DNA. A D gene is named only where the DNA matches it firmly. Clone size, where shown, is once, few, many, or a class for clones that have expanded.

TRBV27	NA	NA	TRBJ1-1	CASSPNIGGGTEAFF	TGTGCCAGCAGTCCCAACATTGGGGGGGGCACTGAAGCTTTCTTT
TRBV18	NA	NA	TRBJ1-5	CASSTGRAGQPQHF	TGTGCCAGCTCCACAGGGAGAGCGGGCCAGCCCCAGCATTTT
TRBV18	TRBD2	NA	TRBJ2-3	CASSPDGGWTDTQYF	TGTGCCAGCTCACCAGACGGGGGGTGGACAGATACGCAGTATTTT
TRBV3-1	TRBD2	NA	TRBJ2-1	CASSLAGIYNEQFF	TGTGCCAGCAGCTTAGCGGGGATTTACAATGAGCAGTTCTTC
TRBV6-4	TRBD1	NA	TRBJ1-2	CASSTGTGVGYTF	TGTGCCAGCAGTACCGGGACAGGGGTTGGCTACACCTTC
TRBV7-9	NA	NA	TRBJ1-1	CASSVDTHGTEAFF	TGTGCCAGCAGCGTGGACACCCATGGGACTGAAGCTTTCTTT
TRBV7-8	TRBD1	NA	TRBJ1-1	CASSWGYWGRDRATEAFF	TGTGCCAGCAGCTGGGGTTATTGGGGACGGGACAGGGCCACTGAAGCTTTCTTT
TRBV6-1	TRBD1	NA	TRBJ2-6	CASTSGQGFSGANVLTF	TGTGCCAGCACCTCGGGACAGGGCTTCTCTGGGGCCAACGTCCTGACTTTC
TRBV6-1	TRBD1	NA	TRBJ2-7	CASRRQGTTYEQYF	TGTGCCAGCAGGAGACAGGGTACAACCTACGAGCAGTACTTC
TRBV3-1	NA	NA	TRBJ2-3	CASSPGVGTQYF	TGTGCCAGCAGCCCAGGGGTGGGTACGCAGTATTTT
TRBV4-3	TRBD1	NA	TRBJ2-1	CASSQDTGQYNEQFF	TGCGCCAGCAGCCAAGATACGGGACAGTACAATGAGCAGTTCTTC
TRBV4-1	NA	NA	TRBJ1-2	CASSQERGVDYGYTF	TGCGCCAGCAGCCAAGAACGGGGGGTTGACTATGGCTACACCTTC
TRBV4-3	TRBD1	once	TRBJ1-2	CASSPGTDPNYGYTF	TGCGCCAGCAGCCCAGGGACAGATCCTAACTATGGCTACACCTTC
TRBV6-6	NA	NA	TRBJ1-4	CASNQGLTNEKLFF	TGTGCCAGCAATCAGGGTTTGACTAATGAAAAACTGTTTTTT
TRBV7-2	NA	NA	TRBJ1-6	CASSLLGARDTLHF	TGTGCCAGCAGCCTCCTCGGGGCCAGGGATACCCTCCACTTT
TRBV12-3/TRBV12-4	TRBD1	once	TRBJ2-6	CASSRTGGGLTGANVLTF	TGTGCCAGCAGCCGAACAGGGGGAGGTCTTACCGGGGCCAACGTCCTGACTTTC
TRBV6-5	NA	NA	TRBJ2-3	CASRADRTDTQYF	TGTGCCAGCAGGGCAGACCGCACAGATACGCAGTATTTT
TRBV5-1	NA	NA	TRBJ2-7	CASRRARSYEQYF	TGCGCCAGCAGGCGAGCACGGTCCTACGAGCAGTACTTC
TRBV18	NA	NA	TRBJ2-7	CASSSGPQSEQYF	TGTGCCAGCTCGTCGGGACCTCAATCCGAGCAGTACTTC
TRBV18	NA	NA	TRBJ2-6	CASSPPRAPLSGANVLTF	TGTGCCAGCTCACCACCCAGGGCCCCCCTCTCTGGGGCCAACGTCCTGACTTTC